The source of this TCR beta chain is a study of blood T cell repertoires in COVID-19. Study-level information: The United States, Italy and Spain were the sources of the acute and convalescent COVID-19 samples. Nucleic acid was either cDNA or gDNA, and it came from T cells, B-cell-depleted T cells, or PBMCs.

Repertoires were generated with immunoSEQ multiplex PCR, while TCRdb's copy carries only in-frame clones and drops some. The repertoire holds roughly 70,000 clones, with around nine tenths as singletons. V was trimmed by 5 bases and J by 0 bases, leaving 13 bases between them. Germline V gives CDR1 SGHTA, CDR2 FQGNSA. There are 16 residues in the CDR3. The chain carries TRBV7-2 and TRBJ1-4, with a possible D match to TRBD1 (5 bases). The specimen sequenced was peripheral blood. This TCR derives from a man aged 70-80 years with acute or convalescent COVID-19. The CDR3 bases are TGTGCCAGCAGCCGTTCCGTAGGGGCAACTAATGAAAAACTGTTTTTT. This codes for CASSRSVGATNEKLFF. The full variable domain, rest sourced from reference TRBV7-2 and TRBJ1-4, is GAGVSQSPSNKVTEKGKDVELRCDPISGHTALYWYRQSLGQGLEFLIYFQGNSAPDKSGLPSDRFSAERTGGSVSTLTIQRTQQEDSAVYLCASSRSVGATNEKLFFGSGTQLSVL.